This T cell receptor (beta chain) came from a study of cytomegalovirus exposure and HLA in healthy donors. General study points: A few CMV-associated chains were confirmed in vitro to be specific for CMV antigens.

TCRdb's table, derived via immunoSEQ multiplex PCR, lists solely in-frame clones and lacks some. The sample holds over 60,000 clones; 85% to 95% are singletons and the top ten take approximately 3.4%. As for this clone: Antigen unknown.

Germline V gene sequence: CDR1 SGHAT, CDR2 FQNNGV. The CDR3 runs to 10 residues. With 4 bases removed from V and 7 bases from J, the gap between germline ends came to 4 bases. Sequenced sample: PBMCs. The chain combines TRBV11-2 with TRBJ2-5; D call uncertain. The receptor's source is a man between 18 and 29 years old in good health and CMV-seronegative. CDR3 DNA: TGTGCCAGCAGCTCAGGGACCCAGTACTTC. The encoded protein is CASSSGTQYF.